The clone carrying this T cell receptor (beta chain) was found a few times. What it binds is not known. This entry comes from a study of cytomegalovirus exposure and HLA in healthy donors. Study results and caveats: The study flagged about 150 TCR beta chains as cytomegalovirus-associated. When a later analysis was performed, an Asian-associated ancestry cluster reportedly had fewer N-insertions than the roughly 670-donor mean.

The CDR3 runs to 16 residues. The ends lost 5 bases at V and 0 bases at J; junction bases unmatched: 5. Germline CDR1 is PRHDT and CDR2 is FYEKMQ (reference sequence). The PCR contained 60 Vbeta and 13 Jbeta primers. Some clones are missing from TCRdb's copy, which holds only in-frame ones; the method was immunoSEQ multiplex PCR. Among 150,000 or so clones, roughly 68% were seen once, and the ten largest hold 10%. The gene calls are TRBV13 and TRBJ2-1; 9 bases are a match to TRBD2. The source of this sequence is a man younger than 45 in good health and CMV-seropositive. The sequenced material came from PBMCs. CDR3 bases: TGTGCCAGCAGCCCACTAGCGGGTTTCTCCTACAATGAGCAGTTCTTC. This translates into CASSPLAGFSYNEQFF.